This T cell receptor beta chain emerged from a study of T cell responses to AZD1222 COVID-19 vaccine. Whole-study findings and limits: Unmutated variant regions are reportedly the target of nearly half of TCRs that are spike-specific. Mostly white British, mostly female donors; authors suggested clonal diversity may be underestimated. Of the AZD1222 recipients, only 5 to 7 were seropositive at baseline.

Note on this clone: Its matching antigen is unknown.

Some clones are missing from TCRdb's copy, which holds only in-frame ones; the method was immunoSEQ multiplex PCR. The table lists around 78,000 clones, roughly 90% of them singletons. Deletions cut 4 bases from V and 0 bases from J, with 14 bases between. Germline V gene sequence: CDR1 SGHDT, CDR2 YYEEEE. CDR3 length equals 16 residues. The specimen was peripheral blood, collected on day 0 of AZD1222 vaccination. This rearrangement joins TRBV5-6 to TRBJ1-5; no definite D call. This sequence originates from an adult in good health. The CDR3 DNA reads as TGTGCCAGCAGCCCTCGTCAAGGCGGTAGCAATCAGCCCCAGCATTTT. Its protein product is CASSPRQGGSNQPQHF.